The T cell receptor beta chain under discussion was sequenced for a study of blood T cell repertoires in COVID-19. About the study: Spain, Italy and the United States supplied samples that represented acute and convalescent COVID-19. T cells, B-cell-depleted T cells, or PBMCs provided the cDNA or gDNA that served as material.

Authors' data handling: The authors estimated nucleated cell counts from reference gene primer amplification. Measured with immunoSEQ multiplex PCR; TCRdb has only the in-frame clones, and not every one. That table is the source of V, J and clone size, and D and trimming were worked out from the DNA. The sample has under 200,000 clones, about 88% seen once. Per the germline V gene, CDR1 is MDHEN and CDR2 is SYDVKM. This CDR3 region has 11 residues. V was pared by 10 bases and J by 5 bases, with 12 bases between. Sequenced material: peripheral blood. The clonotype originates from a man between 65 and 85 years old with active or convalescent COVID-19. This chain joins TRBV28 and TRBJ2-7; D possibly corresponds to TRBD2 (5 bases). The CDR3 spells CATLRENEQYF. The CDR3 coding sequence is TGTGCCACCCTTAGGGAGAACGAGCAGTACTTC. Complete variable domain (other parts from reference TRBV28 and TRBJ2-7): DVKVTQSSRYLVKRTGEKVFLECVQDMDHENMFWYRQDPGLGLRLIYFSYDVKMKEKGDIPEGYSVSREKKERFSLILESASTNQTSMYLCATLRENEQYFGPGTRLTVT.